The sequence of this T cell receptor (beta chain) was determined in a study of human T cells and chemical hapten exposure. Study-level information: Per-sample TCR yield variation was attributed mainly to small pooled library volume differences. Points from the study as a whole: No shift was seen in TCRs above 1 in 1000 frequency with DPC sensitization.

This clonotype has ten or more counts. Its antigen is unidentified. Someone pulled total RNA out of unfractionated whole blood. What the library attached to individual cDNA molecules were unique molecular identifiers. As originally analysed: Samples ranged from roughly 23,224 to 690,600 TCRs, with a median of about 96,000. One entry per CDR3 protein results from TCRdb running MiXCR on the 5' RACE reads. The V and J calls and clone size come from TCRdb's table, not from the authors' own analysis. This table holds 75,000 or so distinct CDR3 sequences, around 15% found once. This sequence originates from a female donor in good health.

DNA for the CDR3: TGCAGTGCCTTAGGGGGCAGGACAGATACGCAGTATTTT. Its protein is CSALGGRTDTQYF. The rearrangement uses TRBV20-1 and TRBJ2-3; TRBD1 matches 7 bases. The CDR3 has 13 residues. V lost 6 bases to trimming and J lost 3 bases; unmatched junction nucleotides: 6. Germline assignment: CDR1 DFQATT and CDR2 SNEGSKA (reference sequence).